One sample yielded the 15 T cell receptor beta chains listed below, sequenced in a study of human CD8 memory T cell subsets. TPEX cells were early memory CD8+ T cells (CCR7+ PD-1+ TIGIT+) that had exhausted-like traits. UMI-labeled 5' RACE was the method by which TCR beta libraries were made. Each CDR3 protein gets one entry in TCRdb, which reprocessed the 5' RACE reads and gives no DNA. The repertoire table contains about 10,000 distinct CDR3 sequences. Sequenced sample: CD8+ T cells from PBMCs. These receptors came from a human donor in good health.

This clonotype registers medium-sized by frequency. J is TRBJ2-7 and V is TRBV20-1. There are 15 residues in the CDR3. Germline CDR1 is DFQATT and CDR2 is SNEGSKA (reference sequence). The CDR3 spells CSARDSSGRTYEQYF.

The gene calls are TRBV10-2 and TRBJ2-2; TCRdb returns TRBD1, unconfirmable since there is no DNA. Germline-derived CDR1 and CDR2 are WSHSY and SAAADI. CDR3 size: 13 residues. CDR3 amino acids: CASQGVNTGELFF.

This chain joins TRBV9 and TRBJ2-7. This CDR3 has 15 residues. Per germline, CDR1 SGDLS and CDR2 YYNGEE. CDR3 amino acids: CASSVVPGESYEQYF.

The V gene is TRBV6-2 or TRBV6-3, the J gene TRBJ2-7. The CDR3 totals 15 residues. Germline V lookup: CDR1 MNHEY, CDR2 SVGEGT. The CDR3 sequence: CASSFHRQSTYEQYF.

The chain joins TRBV7-8 to TRBJ2-1; TCRdb gives TRBD1 as the D gene, but with no DNA this cannot be confirmed. The CDR3 spans 14 residues. Germline V lookup: CDR1 SGHVS, CDR2 FQNEAQ. The CDR3 reads CASGIGGTTNEQFF.

This chain links TRBV5-5 with TRBJ1-4; TCRdb picks TRBD1, but there is no DNA to check that call. The CDR3 runs 15 residues. Germline V gene lookup returns CDR1 SGHKS and CDR2 YYEKEE (reference sequence). CDR3 residues: CASSHSGATSEKLFF.

V is TRBV5-1 and J is TRBJ1-4. Germline-derived CDR1 and CDR2 are SGHRS and YFSETQ. This CDR3 is built from 15 residues. CDR3 sequence reads: CASSPSVTTNEKLFF.

V and J are TRBV5-8 and TRBJ1-2. CDR1 and CDR2 from the germline V gene are SGHTS and YDEGEE. CDR3 length: 12 amino acids. This CDR3 reads CASSLFGAGYTF. Full variable domain (missing parts from reference TRBV5-8 and TRBJ1-2): EAGVTQSPTHLIKTRGQQATLRCSPISGHTSVYWYQQALGLGLQFLLWYDEGEERNRGNFPPRFSGRQFPNYSSELNVNALELEDSALYLCASSLFGAGYTFGSGTRLTVV.

The chain couples TRBV6-2 or TRBV6-3 to TRBJ2-5; TCRdb returns TRBD2, unconfirmable since there is no DNA. This CDR3 spans 14 amino acids. Germline V gene data show CDR1 as MNHEY and CDR2 as SVGEGT. CDR3 region: CASQTSGTGETQYF.

The chain recombines TRBV28 with TRBJ2-5; the D call from TCRdb, TRBD1, cannot be confirmed without DNA. Germline lookup yields CDR1 MDHEN and CDR2 SYDVKM. This CDR3 region has 15 residues. The CDR3 protein is CASSPWGDLGETQYF.

This rearrangement joins TRBV7-9 to TRBJ2-7. Looked up from germline, CDR1 is SEHNR and CDR2 is FQNEAQ (reference sequence). The CDR3 loop spans 16 amino acids. The CDR3 region is CASSLVEGGRIYEQYF.

This clonotype ranks as medium-sized in terms of frequency. V gene TRBV19 combines with J gene TRBJ2-7; TCRdb's D gene call, TRBD2, goes unchecked for lack of DNA. This CDR3 is built from 14 residues. Germline V gene lookup returns CDR1 LNHDA and CDR2 SQIVND (reference sequence). CDR3 region: CASSSGGNNYEQYF.

The rearrangement links TRBV7-2 to TRBJ2-1; TCRdb returns TRBD2, unconfirmable since there is no DNA. There are 16 residues in the CDR3. CDR1 is SGHTA, CDR2 FQGNSA, per germline. CDR3 region: CASSWGLAGPYNEQFF.

The chain combines TRBV6-2 or TRBV6-3 with TRBJ2-7; TCRdb's D call of TRBD1 is untestable without DNA. This CDR3 spans 12 amino acids. The germline gives CDR1 MNHEY, CDR2 SVGEGT. CDR3 amino acids: CASSGTGYEQYF.

This sequence joins TRBV28 and TRBJ2-7; TCRdb's D call of TRBD2 is untestable without DNA. Germline CDR1 reads MDHEN; CDR2 reads SYDVKM. The CDR3 contains 20 residues. This CDR3 is CASSLGFGGMSLLGFYEQYF.